A selection of T cell receptor beta chains follows, all from one sample in a study of persistence of HIV-infected CD4 T cells. Clones were read by immunoSEQ multiplex PCR, and TCRdb kept only the in-frame ones, dropping some. The sample consists of tens of thousands of clones, around 82% of them appearing once. What these receptors recognize is not known. Sequences were derived from CD4+ T cells sorted from PBMCs after approximately 19-hour stimulation, sampled from a patient who received antiretroviral therapy. These receptor sequences come from an adult man with HIV who was CMV-seropositive. Both conserved end residues are part of each CDR3.

V gene: TRBV7-9; CDR3 length: 13; J gene: TRBJ2-7; CDR3 protein: CASSLVSGGEQYF
V gene: TRBV12-3/TRBV12-4; CDR3 length: 13; J gene: TRBJ1-2; CDR3 protein: CASSLISGDGYTF
V gene: TRBV19; CDR3 length: 15; J gene: TRBJ2-1; CDR3 protein: CASSIGTGSYNEQFF
V gene: TRBV7-9; CDR3 length: 13; J gene: TRBJ1-5; CDR3 protein: CASSFKDNQPQHF
V gene: TRBV19; CDR3 length: 15; J gene: TRBJ1-5; CDR3 protein: CASSIESRGLQPQHF
V gene: TRBV10-3; CDR3 length: 15; J gene: TRBJ2-7; CDR3 protein: CAISEPRQGGYEQYF
V gene: TRBV19; CDR3 length: 13; J gene: TRBJ2-7; CDR3 protein: CASSIAGTYEQYF
V gene: TRBV5-1; CDR3 length: 15; J gene: TRBJ1-3; CDR3 protein: CASSLDTLSGNTIYF
V gene: TRBV7-2; CDR3 length: 11; J gene: TRBJ2-5; CDR3 protein: CASSPSETQYF
V gene: TRBV24-1; CDR3 length: 14; J gene: TRBJ1-1; CDR3 protein: CATRAGAENTEAFF
V gene: TRBV9; CDR3 length: 14; J gene: TRBJ1-4; CDR3 protein: CASSGTGTNEKLFF
V gene: TRBV30; CDR3 length: 17; J gene: TRBJ1-5; CDR3 protein: CAWSRTRGTDSNQPQHF
V gene: TRBV3-1/TRBV3-2; CDR3 length: 17; J gene: TRBJ1-6; CDR3 protein: CASSPLLGSSYNSPLHF
V gene: TRBV5-8; CDR3 length: 16; J gene: TRBJ1-6; CDR3 protein: CASSFEGSSYNSPLHF
V gene: TRBV19; CDR3 length: 15; J gene: TRBJ1-5; CDR3 protein: CASSMSPYSGQPQHF
V gene: TRBV10-3; CDR3 length: 13; J gene: TRBJ1-5; CDR3 protein: CAIGTGGDQPQHF
V gene: TRBV28; CDR3 length: 15; J gene: TRBJ1-2; CDR3 protein: CASSPGYSSNYGYTF
V gene: TRBV7-8; CDR3 length: 15; J gene: TRBJ2-2; CDR3 protein: CASSLVLAGSGELFF
V gene: TRBV7-2; CDR3 length: 15; J gene: TRBJ1-1; CDR3 protein: CASSLDPRPNTEAFF
V gene: TRBV10-3; CDR3 length: 13; J gene: TRBJ1-6; CDR3 protein: CAITPAGESPLHF
V gene: TRBV4-3; CDR3 length: 15; J gene: TRBJ1-4; CDR3 protein: CASSQDRSLSEKLFF
V gene: TRBV5-1; CDR3 length: 15; J gene: TRBJ1-2; CDR3 protein: CASSLMGEQRSGYTF
V gene: TRBV3-1/TRBV3-2; CDR3 length: 15; J gene: TRBJ1-3; CDR3 protein: CASSQWTGYGNTIYF
V gene: TRBV4-3; CDR3 length: 13; J gene: TRBJ1-4; CDR3 protein: CASSQDGRKTVFF
V gene: TRBV18; CDR3 length: 14; J gene: TRBJ1-2; CDR3 protein: CASSPRDSNYGYTF
V gene: TRBV5-1; CDR3 length: 15; J gene: TRBJ1-2; CDR3 protein: CASSLDTGGHYGYTF
V gene: TRBV9; CDR3 length: 16; J gene: TRBJ2-7; CDR3 protein: CASSVGGDLSSYEQYF
V gene: TRBV7-3; CDR3 length: 12; J gene: TRBJ2-2; CDR3 protein: CASSPSRGELFF
V gene: TRBV5-1; CDR3 length: 13; J gene: TRBJ2-2; CDR3 protein: CASSPGWSGELFF
V gene: TRBV2; CDR3 length: 16; J gene: TRBJ1-2; CDR3 protein: CASSEAGQVPNYGYTF
V gene: TRBV30; CDR3 length: 14; J gene: TRBJ2-2; CDR3 protein: CARKEGLGNGELFF
V gene: TRBV5-4; CDR3 length: 15; J gene: TRBJ1-1; CDR3 protein: CASSGTTGIGTEAFF
V gene: TRBV6-1; CDR3 length: 15; J gene: TRBJ1-5; CDR3 protein: CASSEEDRGNQPQHF
V gene: TRBV9; CDR3 length: 13; J gene: TRBJ1-6; CDR3 protein: CASSPGVDSPLHF
V gene: TRBV7-9; CDR3 length: 15; J gene: TRBJ1-1; CDR3 protein: CASSLESWRNTEAFF
V gene: TRBV6-5; CDR3 length: 10; J gene: TRBJ2-7; CDR3 protein: CASRAAEQYF
V gene: TRBV7-9; CDR3 length: 13; J gene: TRBJ1-5; CDR3 protein: CASSVGMSQPQHF
V gene: TRBV11-3; CDR3 length: 14; J gene: TRBJ2-1; CDR3 protein: CASSLREGTNEQFF
V gene: TRBV5-1; CDR3 length: 16; J gene: TRBJ1-1; CDR3 protein: CASSPRGGYMNTEAFF
V gene: TRBV7-2; CDR3 length: 14; J gene: TRBJ2-2; CDR3 protein: CASRMDRVNGELFF
V gene: TRBV5-4; CDR3 length: 19; J gene: TRBJ2-6; CDR3 protein: CASTPRSRGVGSGANVLTF
V gene: TRBV19; CDR3 length: 14; J gene: TRBJ1-1; CDR3 protein: CASRPTGANTEAFF
V gene: TRBV30; CDR3 length: 12; J gene: TRBJ1-1; CDR3 protein: CALRRGNTEAFF
V gene: TRBV29-1; CDR3 length: 15; J gene: TRBJ1-2; CDR3 protein: CSVESTSPGTGFYTF
V gene: TRBV6-5; CDR3 length: 13; J gene: TRBJ1-1; CDR3 protein: CASSSGFSGRAFF
V gene: TRBV7-6; CDR3 length: 13; J gene: TRBJ2-2; CDR3 protein: CASSSGQFGELFF
V gene: TRBV18; CDR3 length: 15; J gene: TRBJ1-4; CDR3 protein: CASSPDRATNEKLFF
V gene: TRBV3-1/TRBV3-2; CDR3 length: 14; J gene: TRBJ1-1; CDR3 protein: CASSQDWGSTEAFF
V gene: TRBV5-1; CDR3 length: 14; J gene: TRBJ2-1; CDR3 protein: CASSLGGGRNEQFF